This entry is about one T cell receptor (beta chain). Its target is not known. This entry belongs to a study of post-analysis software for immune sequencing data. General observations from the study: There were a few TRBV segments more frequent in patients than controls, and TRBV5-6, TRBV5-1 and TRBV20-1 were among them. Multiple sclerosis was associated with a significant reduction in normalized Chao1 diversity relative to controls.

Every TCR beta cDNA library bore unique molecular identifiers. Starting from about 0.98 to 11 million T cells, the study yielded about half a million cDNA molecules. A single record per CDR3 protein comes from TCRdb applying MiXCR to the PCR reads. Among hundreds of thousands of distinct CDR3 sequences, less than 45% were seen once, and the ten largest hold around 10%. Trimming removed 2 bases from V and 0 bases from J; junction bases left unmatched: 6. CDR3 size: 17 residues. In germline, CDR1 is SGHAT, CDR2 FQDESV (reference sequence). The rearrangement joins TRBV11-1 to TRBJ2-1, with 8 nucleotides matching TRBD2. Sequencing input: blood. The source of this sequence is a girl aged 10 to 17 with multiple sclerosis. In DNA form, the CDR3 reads TGTGCCAGCAGCTTATTAACCGGGAGGGCCTCCTACAATGAGCAGTTCTTC. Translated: CASSLLTGRASYNEQFF.